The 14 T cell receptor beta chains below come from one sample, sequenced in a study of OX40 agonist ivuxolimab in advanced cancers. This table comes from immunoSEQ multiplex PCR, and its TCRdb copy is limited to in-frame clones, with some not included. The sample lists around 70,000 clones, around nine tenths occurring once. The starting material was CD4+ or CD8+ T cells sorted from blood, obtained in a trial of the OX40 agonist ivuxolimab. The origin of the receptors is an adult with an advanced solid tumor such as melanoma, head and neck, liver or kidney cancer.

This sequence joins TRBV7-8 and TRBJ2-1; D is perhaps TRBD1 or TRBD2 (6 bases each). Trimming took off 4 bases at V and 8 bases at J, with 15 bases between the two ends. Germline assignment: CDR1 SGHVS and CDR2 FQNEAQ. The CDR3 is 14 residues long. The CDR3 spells CASSYGGLGYEQFF. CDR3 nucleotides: TGTGCCAGCAGCTACGGGGGCCTCGGGTATGAGCAGTTCTTC.

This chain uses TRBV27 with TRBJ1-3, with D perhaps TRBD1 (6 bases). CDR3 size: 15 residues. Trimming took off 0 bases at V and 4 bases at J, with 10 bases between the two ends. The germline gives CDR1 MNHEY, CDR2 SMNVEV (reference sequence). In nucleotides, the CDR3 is TGTGCCAGCAGTTTATCAACAGGGTTAGGAAACACCATATATTTT. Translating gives CASSLSTGLGNTIYF.

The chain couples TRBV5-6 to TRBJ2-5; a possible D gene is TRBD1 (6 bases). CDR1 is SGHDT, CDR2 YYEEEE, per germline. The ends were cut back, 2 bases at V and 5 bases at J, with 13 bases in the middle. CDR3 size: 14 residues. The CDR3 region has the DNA TGTGCCAGCAGCTTACAGGGAGCCGGGGAGACCCAGTACTTC. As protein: CASSLQGAGETQYF.

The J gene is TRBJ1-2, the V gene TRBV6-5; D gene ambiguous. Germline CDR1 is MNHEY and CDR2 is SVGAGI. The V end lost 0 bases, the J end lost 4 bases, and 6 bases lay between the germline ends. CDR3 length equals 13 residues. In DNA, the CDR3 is TGTGCCAGCAGTTACTCGGTAGTCTATGGCTACACCTTC. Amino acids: CASSYSVVYGYTF.

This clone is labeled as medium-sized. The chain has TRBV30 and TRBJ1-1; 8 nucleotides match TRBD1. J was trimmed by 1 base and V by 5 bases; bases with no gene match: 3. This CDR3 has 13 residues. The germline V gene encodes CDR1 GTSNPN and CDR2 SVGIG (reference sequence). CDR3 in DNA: TGTGCCTGGGACACAGGGGGGAACACTGAAGCTTTCTTT. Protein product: CAWDTGGNTEAFF.

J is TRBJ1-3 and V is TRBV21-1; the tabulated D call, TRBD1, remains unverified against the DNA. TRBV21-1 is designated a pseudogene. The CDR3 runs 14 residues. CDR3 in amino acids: CASSNRQGPCTIYF. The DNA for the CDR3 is TGTGCCAGCAGCAACAGACAGGGACCGTGCACCATATATTTT.

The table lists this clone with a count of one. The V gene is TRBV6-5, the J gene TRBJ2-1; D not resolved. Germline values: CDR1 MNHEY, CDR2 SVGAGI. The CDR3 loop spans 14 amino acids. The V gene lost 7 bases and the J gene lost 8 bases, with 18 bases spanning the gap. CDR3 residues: CASTNSSGAYEQFF. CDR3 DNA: TGTGCCAGCACGAACAGTAGTGGCGCGTATGAGCAGTTCTTC.

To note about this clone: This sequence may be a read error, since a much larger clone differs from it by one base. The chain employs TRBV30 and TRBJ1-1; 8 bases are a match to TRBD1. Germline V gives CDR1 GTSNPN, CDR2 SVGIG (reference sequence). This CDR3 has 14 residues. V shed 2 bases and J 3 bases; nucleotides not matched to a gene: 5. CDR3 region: CAWSPRQGYTEAFF. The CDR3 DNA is TGTGCCTGGAGTCCGAGACAGGGGTACACTGAAGCTTTCTTT.

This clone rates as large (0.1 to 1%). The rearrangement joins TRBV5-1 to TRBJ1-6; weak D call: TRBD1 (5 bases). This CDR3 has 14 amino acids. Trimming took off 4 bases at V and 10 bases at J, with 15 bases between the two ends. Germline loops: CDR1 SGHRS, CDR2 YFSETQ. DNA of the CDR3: TGCGCCAGCAGCCCGTTCTGGGCAGGGTCACCCCTCCACTTT. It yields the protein CASSPFWAGSPLHF.

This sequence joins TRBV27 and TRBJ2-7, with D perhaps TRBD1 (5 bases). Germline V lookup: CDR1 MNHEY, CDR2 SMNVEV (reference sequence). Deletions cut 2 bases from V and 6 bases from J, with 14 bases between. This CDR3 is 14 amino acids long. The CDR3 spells CASSLMRTSGEQYF. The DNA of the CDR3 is TGTGCCAGCAGTTTAATGCGGACATCGGGCGAGCAGTACTTC.

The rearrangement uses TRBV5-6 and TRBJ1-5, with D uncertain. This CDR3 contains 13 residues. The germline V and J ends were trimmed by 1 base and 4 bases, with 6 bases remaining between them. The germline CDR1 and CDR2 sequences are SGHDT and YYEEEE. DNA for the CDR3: TGTGCCAGCAGCTTGTCTGGAAATCAGCCCCAGCATTTT. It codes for CASSLSGNQPQHF.

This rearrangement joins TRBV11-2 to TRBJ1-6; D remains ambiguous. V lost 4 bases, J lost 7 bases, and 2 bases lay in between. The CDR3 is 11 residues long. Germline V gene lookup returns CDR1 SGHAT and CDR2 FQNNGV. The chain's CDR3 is CASSSNSPLHF. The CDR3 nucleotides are TGTGCCAGCAGCTCCAATTCACCCCTCCACTTT.

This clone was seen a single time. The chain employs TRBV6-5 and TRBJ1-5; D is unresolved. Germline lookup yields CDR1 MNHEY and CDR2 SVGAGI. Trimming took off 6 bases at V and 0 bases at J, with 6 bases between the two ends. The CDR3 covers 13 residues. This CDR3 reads CASRQYSNQPQHF. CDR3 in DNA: TGTGCCAGCAGGCAGTATAGCAATCAGCCCCAGCATTTT.

CDR3 protein: CASSPTGTGSYEQYF. CDR3 nucleotide sequence: TGTGCCAGCAGCCCGACAGGGACGGGAAGCTACGAGCAGTACTTC. The V and J genes are TRBV27 and TRBJ2-7, with TRBD1 matching 7 bases. The CDR3 length is 15 residues. The ends lost 6 bases at V and 3 bases at J; junction bases unmatched: 11. The germline V gene encodes CDR1 MNHEY and CDR2 SMNVEV (reference sequence).